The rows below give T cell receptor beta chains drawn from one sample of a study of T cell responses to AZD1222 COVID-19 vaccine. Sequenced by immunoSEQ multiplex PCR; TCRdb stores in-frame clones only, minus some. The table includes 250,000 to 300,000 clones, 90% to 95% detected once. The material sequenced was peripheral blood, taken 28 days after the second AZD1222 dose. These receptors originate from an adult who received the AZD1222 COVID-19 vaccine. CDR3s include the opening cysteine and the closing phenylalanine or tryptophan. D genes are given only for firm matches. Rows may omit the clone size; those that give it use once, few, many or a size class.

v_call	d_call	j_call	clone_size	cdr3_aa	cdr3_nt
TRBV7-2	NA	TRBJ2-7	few	CASSTHSNTYEQYF	TGTGCCAGCAGCACCCACAGTAATACCTACGAGCAGTACTTC
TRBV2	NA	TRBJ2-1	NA	CASNEQFF	TGTGCCAGCAATGAGCAGTTCTTC
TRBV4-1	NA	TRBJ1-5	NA	CASSQEPGAGQPQHF	TGCGCCAGCAGCCAAGAACCAGGGGCGGGTCAGCCCCAGCATTTT
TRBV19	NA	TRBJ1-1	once	CASKRNSADTEAFF	TGTGCCAGTAAGCGAAACTCGGCTGACACTGAAGCTTTCTTT
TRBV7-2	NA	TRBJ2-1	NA	CASSLSWGEQFF	TGTGCCAGCAGCTTATCCTGGGGTGAGCAGTTCTTC
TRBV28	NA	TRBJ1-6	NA	CASSPAVRGPLHF	TGTGCCAGCAGCCCAGCGGTAAGAGGACCCCTCCACTTT
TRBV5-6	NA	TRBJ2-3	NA	CASSPLNTHTITDTQYF	TGTGCCAGCAGCCCCCTTAACACCCATACGATCACAGATACGCAGTATTTT
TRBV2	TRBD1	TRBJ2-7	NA	CASRGQAYEQYF	TGTGCCAGCAGAGGACAGGCCTACGAGCAGTACTTC
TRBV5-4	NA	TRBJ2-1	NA	CASSLGTSRPYNEQFF	TGTGCCAGCAGCTTGGGGACCTCAAGGCCCTACAATGAGCAGTTCTTC
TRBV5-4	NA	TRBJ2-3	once	CASSLSGSYTDTQYF	TGTGCCAGCAGCTTATCGGGCTCTTACACAGATACGCAGTATTTT
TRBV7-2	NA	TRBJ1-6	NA	CASSLSDSLGSPLHF	TGTGCCAGCAGCCTGTCGGACAGCCTTGGTTCACCCCTCCACTTT
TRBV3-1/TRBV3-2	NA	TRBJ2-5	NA	CASSQEGKTQYF	TGTGCCAGCAGCCAAGAGGGAAAGACCCAGTACTTC
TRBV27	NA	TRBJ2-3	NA	CASSLSRDSRGTDTQYF	TGTGCCAGCAGTTTATCGCGAGACTCCCGGGGCACAGATACGCAGTATTTT
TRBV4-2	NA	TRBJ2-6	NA	CASSQGPQSSGANVLTF	TGTGCCAGCAGCCAGGGGCCTCAAAGCTCTGGGGCCAACGTCCTGACTTTC
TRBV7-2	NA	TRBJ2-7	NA	CASSPLASSYEQYF	TGTGCCAGCAGCCCTCTCGCTAGCTCCTACGAGCAGTACTTC
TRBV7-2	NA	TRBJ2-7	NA	CASGGTASYEQYF	TGTGCCAGCGGAGGGACGGCCTCCTACGAGCAGTACTTC
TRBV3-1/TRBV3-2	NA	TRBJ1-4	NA	CASSPHGRGKLFF	TGTGCCAGCAGCCCCCATGGGAGGGGAAAACTGTTTTTT
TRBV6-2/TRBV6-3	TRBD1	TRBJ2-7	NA	CASSYGQGSWEQYF	TGTGCCAGCAGTTACGGACAGGGTTCATGGGAGCAGTACTTC
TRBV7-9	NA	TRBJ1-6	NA	CASSVFALPENSPLHF	TGTGCCAGCAGCGTCTTCGCTCTTCCGGAGAATTCACCCCTCCACTTT
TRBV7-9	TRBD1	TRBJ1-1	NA	CASSTGGIQAFF	TGTGCCAGCAGTACAGGGGGTATTCAAGCTTTCTTT
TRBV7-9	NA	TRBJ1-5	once	CASSPPGGVGNQPQHF	TGTGCCAGCAGCCCCCCGGGGGGGGTAGGCAATCAGCCCCAGCATTTT
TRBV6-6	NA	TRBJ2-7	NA	CASSPTRTYYEQYF	TGTGCCAGTTCCCCTACTCGGACCTACTACGAGCAGTACTTC
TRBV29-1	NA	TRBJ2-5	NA	CSVEYREPETQYF	TGCAGCGTTGAATACAGGGAGCCAGAGACCCAGTACTTC
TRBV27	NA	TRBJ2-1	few	CASSLTMGGSYNEQFF	TGTGCCAGCAGTTTAACGATGGGGGGCTCCTACAATGAGCAGTTCTTC
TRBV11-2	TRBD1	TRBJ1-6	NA	CASSLDRGGNSPLHF	TGTGCCAGCAGCTTGGACAGGGGTGGGAATTCACCCCTCCACTTT
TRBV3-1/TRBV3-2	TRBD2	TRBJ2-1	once	CASSQDGTSFDEQFF	TGTGCCAGCAGCCAAGACGGGACTAGCTTTGATGAGCAGTTCTTC
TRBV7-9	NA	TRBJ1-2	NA	CASSLRGLPGYTF	TGTGCCAGCAGCTTACGGGGGCTACCTGGCTACACCTTC
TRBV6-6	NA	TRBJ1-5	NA	CASSWDRALQPQHF	TGTGCCAGCAGTTGGGACCGCGCTTTGCAGCCCCAGCATTTT
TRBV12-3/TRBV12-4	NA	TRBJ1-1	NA	CASSLAVNTEAFF	TGTGCCAGCAGTTTAGCGGTGAACACTGAAGCTTTCTTT
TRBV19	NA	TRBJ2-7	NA	CASSIGTLTEQYF	TGTGCCAGTAGTATAGGGACCTTAACCGAGCAGTACTTC
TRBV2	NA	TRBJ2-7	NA	CASSVAGSLGEQYF	TGTGCCAGCAGTGTGGCGGGTTCCCTGGGAGAGCAGTACTTC
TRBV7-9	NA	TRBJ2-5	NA	CASSNLMTGGETQYF	TGTGCCAGCAGCAACCTCATGACCGGGGGAGAGACCCAGTACTTC
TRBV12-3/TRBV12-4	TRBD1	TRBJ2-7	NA	CASSRTGSYEQYF	TGTGCCAGCAGCAGGACAGGGTCCTACGAGCAGTACTTC
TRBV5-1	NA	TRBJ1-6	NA	CASSSSSYNSPLHF	TGCGCCAGCAGCTCGAGCTCCTATAATTCACCCCTCCACTTT
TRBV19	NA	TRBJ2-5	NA	CASSIVIQETQYF	TGTGCCAGTAGTATCGTGATCCAAGAGACCCAGTACTTC
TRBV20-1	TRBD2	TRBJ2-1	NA	CSASSGGGEQGKRQFF	TGCAGTGCTAGTTCGGGAGGAGGAGAGCAGGGAAAGAGGCAGTTCTTC
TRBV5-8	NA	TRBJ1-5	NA	CASSLVPVNQPQHF	TGTGCCAGCAGCCTGGTACCGGTAAATCAGCCCCAGCATTTT
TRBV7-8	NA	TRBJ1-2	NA	CASSGRESASTF	TGTGCCAGCAGCGGCCGGGAGAGTGCTTCAACCTTC
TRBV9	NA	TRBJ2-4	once	CASSDNREAKNIQYF	TGTGCCAGCAGCGACAATAGGGAGGCCAAAAACATTCAGTACTTC
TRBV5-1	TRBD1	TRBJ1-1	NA	CASSGGTGYILNTEAFF	TGCGCCAGCTCCGGAGGGACAGGGTATATCCTGAACACTGAAGCTTTCTTT
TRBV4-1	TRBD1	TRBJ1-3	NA	CASSQALLGQISGNTIYF	TGCGCCAGCAGCCAAGCCCTACTGGGACAGATCTCTGGAAACACCATATATTTT